This TCR beta chain was documented in a study of T cell clones after liver transplantation. Study overall: As an antigen-independent comparator, third-party-reactive TCRbeta sequences came from pre-transplant mixed lymphocyte reactions.

Generated by immunoSEQ multiplex PCR, the TCRdb table keeps only in-frame clones and is missing some. The table lists tens of thousands of clones, about four fifths of them singletons. V lost 3 bases and J lost 2, with 10 bases in between. This CDR3 region has 14 residues. Looked up from germline, CDR1 is LGHNA and CDR2 is YSLEER. The clonotype was recovered from a human patient who received a liver transplant. The graft donor may have contributed some T cells. The sample here was CD4+ T cells from blood, taken 12 months after liver transplant. This rearrangement joins TRBV4-3 to TRBJ1-2; a weak D match, TRBD1 (6 bases). The DNA for the CDR3 is TGCGCCAGCAGCCAGGATACAGGGAACTATGGCTACACCTTC. Its translation is CASSQDTGNYGYTF.